The source of this T cell receptor beta chain is a study of cytomegalovirus exposure and HLA in healthy donors. Study overall: Of several hundred genotyped donors, 81% grouped in the Caucasian-associated ancestry cluster.

PCR used 60 Vbeta primers and 13 Jbeta primers. Here immunoSEQ multiplex PCR was the method, and the copy in TCRdb shows in-frame clones only, minus some. The data contain about 150,000 clones, roughly 90% of them singletons. With respect to this clone: As yet, its antigen is unknown.

The CDR3 extends over 15 amino acids. CDR1 SGHRS and CDR2 YFSETQ come from the germline V gene. V gave up 0 bases and J gave up 3 bases, with 9 bases separating them. General observations from the study: When analyzed later, a missense DCLRE1C variant was found to be linked to TCR beta V- and J-gene trimming. The authors later found TCR association rates varying by HLA locus, with DRB1 most and HLA-C fewest. A later analysis found common viral pathogens apparently linked to several of the most significant clusters.

The origin of this receptor is a woman aged 18-35 years in good health and CMV-seronegative. The chain joins TRBV5-1 to TRBJ2-2, with a tentative D call TRBD2 (6 bases). Sequencing was done on a sample of PBMCs. The chain's CDR3 is CASSLGRGDTGELFF. The DNA of the CDR3 is TGCGCCAGCAGCTTGGGTCGCGGGGACACCGGGGAGCTGTTTTTT.